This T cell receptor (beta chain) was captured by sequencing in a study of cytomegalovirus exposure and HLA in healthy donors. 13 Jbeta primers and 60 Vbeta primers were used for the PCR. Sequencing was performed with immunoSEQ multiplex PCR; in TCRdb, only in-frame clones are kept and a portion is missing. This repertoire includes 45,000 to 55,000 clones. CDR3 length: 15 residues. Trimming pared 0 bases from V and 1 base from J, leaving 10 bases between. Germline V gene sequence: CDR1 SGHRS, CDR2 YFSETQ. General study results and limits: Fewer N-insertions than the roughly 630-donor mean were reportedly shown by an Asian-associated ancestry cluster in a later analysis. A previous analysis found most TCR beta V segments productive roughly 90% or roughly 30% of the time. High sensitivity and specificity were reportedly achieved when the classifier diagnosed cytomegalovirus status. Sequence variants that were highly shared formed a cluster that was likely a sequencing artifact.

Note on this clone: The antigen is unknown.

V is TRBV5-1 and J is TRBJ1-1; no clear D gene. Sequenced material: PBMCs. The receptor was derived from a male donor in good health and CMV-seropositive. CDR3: CASSLAAGPNTEAFF. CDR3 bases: TGCGCCAGCAGCTTGGCGGCAGGTCCGAACACTGAAGCTTTCTTT.